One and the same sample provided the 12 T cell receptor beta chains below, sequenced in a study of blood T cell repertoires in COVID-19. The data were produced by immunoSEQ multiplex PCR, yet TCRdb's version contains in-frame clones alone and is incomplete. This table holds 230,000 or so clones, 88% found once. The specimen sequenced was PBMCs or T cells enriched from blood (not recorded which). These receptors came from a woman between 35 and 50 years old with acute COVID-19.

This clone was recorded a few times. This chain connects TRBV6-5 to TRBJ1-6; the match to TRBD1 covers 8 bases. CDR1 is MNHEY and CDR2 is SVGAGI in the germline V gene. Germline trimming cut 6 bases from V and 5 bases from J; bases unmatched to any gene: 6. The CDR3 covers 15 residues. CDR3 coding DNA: TGTGCCAGCAGGACAGGGGCGGGAGATAATTCACCCCTCCACTTT. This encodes CASRTGAGDNSPLHF.

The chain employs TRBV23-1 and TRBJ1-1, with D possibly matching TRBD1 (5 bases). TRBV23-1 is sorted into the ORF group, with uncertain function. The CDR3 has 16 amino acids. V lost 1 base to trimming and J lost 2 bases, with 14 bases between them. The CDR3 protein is CASSQWEGEDNTEAFF. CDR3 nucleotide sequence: TGCGCCAGCAGTCAATGGGAAGGGGAGGATAACACTGAAGCTTTCTTT.

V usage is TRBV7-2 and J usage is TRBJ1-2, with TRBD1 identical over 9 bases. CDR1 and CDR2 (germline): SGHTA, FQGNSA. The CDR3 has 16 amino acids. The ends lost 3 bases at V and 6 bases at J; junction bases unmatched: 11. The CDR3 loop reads CASSLGSDRGRDGYTF. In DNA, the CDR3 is TGTGCCAGCAGCTTGGGGTCGGACAGGGGTCGGGATGGCTACACCTTC.

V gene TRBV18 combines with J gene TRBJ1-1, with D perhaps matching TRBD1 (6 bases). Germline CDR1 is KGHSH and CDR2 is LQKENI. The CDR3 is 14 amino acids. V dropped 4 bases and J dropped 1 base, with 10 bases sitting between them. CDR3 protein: CASSLQGQNTEAFF. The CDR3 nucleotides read TGTGCCAGCTCACTACAGGGTCAGAACACTGAAGCTTTCTTT. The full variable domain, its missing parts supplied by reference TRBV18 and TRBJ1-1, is NAGVMQNPRHLVRRRGQEARLRCSPMKGHSHVYWYRQLPEEGLKFMVYLQKENIIDESGMPKERFSAEFPKEGPSILRIQQVVRGDSAAYFCASSLQGQNTEAFFGQGTRLTVV.

The CDR3 is CASSLFGPGAGGPNQPQHF. The CDR3 DNA reads as TGTGCCAGCAGTTTATTCGGACCCGGGGCAGGGGGGCCCAATCAGCCCCAGCATTTT. The V call is TRBV27, the J call TRBJ1-5, with 7 bases that match TRBD1. Germline V gene data show CDR1 as MNHEY and CDR2 as SMNVEV (reference sequence). The V segment lost 1 base and the J segment 3 bases; nucleotides outside the gene matches: 15. The CDR3 consists of 19 residues.

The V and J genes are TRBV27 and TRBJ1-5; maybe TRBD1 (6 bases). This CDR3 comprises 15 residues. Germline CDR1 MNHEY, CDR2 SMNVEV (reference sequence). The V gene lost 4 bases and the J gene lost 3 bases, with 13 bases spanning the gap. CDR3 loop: CASSSRQVDNQPQHF. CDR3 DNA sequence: TGTGCCAGCAGTTCCCGACAGGTGGACAATCAGCCCCAGCATTTT.

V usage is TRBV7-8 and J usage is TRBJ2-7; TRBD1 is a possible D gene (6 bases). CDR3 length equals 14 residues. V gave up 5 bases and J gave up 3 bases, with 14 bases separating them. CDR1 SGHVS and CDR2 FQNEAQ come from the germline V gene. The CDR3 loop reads CASSLSDSFYEQYV. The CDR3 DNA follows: TGTGCCAGCAGCCTGTCGGACAGCTTCTACGAGCAGTACGTC.

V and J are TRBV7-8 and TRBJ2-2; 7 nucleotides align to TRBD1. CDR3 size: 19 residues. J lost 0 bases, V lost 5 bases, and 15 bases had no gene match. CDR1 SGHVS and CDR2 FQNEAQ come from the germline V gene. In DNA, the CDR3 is TGTGCCAGCAGCCCGCGGCCGCGCAACAGGGGACCGAACACCGGGGAGCTGTTTTTT. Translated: CASSPRPRNRGPNTGELFF.

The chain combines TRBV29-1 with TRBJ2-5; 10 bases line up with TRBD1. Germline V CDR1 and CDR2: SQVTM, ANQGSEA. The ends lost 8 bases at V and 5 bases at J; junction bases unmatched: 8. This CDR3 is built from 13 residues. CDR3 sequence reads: CSTDRGRRETQYF. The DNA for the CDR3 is TGCAGCACAGACAGGGGGCGCCGGGAGACCCAGTACTTC.

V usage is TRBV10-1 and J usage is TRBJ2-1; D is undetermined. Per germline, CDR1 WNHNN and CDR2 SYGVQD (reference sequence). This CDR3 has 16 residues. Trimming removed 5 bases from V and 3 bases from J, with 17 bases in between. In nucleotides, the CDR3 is TGCGCCAGCAGTTCCCAACGACTCCCGGTCTACAATGAGCAGTTCTTC. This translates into CASSSQRLPVYNEQFF.

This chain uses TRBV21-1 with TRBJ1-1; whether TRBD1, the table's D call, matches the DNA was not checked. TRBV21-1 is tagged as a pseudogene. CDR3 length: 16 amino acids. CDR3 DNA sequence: TGTGCCAGCAGCAAAGTCGGGGACAGGGGTCCCACTGAAGCTTTCTTT. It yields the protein CASSKVGDRGPTEAFF.

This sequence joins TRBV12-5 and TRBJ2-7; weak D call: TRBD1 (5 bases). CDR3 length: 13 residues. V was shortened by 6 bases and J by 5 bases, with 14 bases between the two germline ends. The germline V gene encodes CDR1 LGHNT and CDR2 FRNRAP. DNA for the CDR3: TGTGCTAGTGGCCACATCCAGGGTAACGAGCAGTACGTC. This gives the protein CASGHIQGNEQYV.